What follows are 27 T cell receptor beta chains derived from one specimen sequenced in a study of identical twins. TCRdb re-derived calls from the 5' RACE reads in MiXCR, one entry per CDR3 protein. The sample lists 1.5 million to 2 million distinct CDR3 sequences, less than 35% occurring once. The sample was cord blood. The origin of the receptors is a newborn girl in good health.

The genes are TRBV28 and TRBJ2-7; D may be TRBD1 (6 bases). Between the trimmed V and J ends, which lost 6 bases and 6 bases, there was a span of 18 bases. In germline, CDR1 is MDHEN, CDR2 SYDVKM. CDR3 length equals 14 residues. The CDR3 DNA reads as TGTGCCAGCAGACCTCCCCGACAGGCCTCCGAGCAGTACTTC. Amino acids: CASRPPRQASEQYF.

Comment on this clonotype: The junction departs from germline at one end; a sequencing error may be responsible. This chain uses TRBV7-7 with TRBJ2-3; 10 bases map to TRBD2. The CDR3 contains 18 residues. Germline V gene lookup returns CDR1 SSHAT and CDR2 FNYEAQ (reference sequence). CDR3 DNA sequence: TGTGCTAGCAGCTTAGGACTAGCGGCTACCCCTAGCACAGATACGCAGTATTTT. The encoded protein is CASSLGLAATPSTDTQYF.

V is TRBV20-1 and J is TRBJ2-7, with 12 bases that match TRBD2. Per germline, CDR1 DFQATT and CDR2 SNEGSKA (reference sequence). The ends lost 6 bases at V and 7 bases at J; junction bases unmatched: 10. The CDR3 has 14 residues. The CDR3 DNA sequence: TGCAGTGCCTGGACTAGCGGGACCTACAATGAGCAGTACTTC. Its translation: CSAWTSGTYNEQYF.

The sample holds a few counts of this clonotype. The chain recombines TRBV6-6 with TRBJ1-5; the match to TRBD1 covers 8 bases. Losses at the gene ends were 2 bases for V and 0 bases for J; bases not matched to a gene: 6. Germline V gives CDR1 MNHNY, CDR2 SVGAGI (reference sequence). This CDR3 has 17 amino acids. CDR3 DNA sequence: TGTGCCAGCAGTTACAAAGGACAGGGTTTTAGCAATCAGCCCCAGCATTTT. Residues: CASSYKGQGFSNQPQHF.

The chain links TRBV12-3 or TRBV12-4 to TRBJ2-7, with no clear D. The CDR3 runs to 14 residues. V lost 4 bases and J lost 2, with 12 bases in between. The CDR3 DNA reads TGTGCCAGCAGTTCACCCGGGTTTCCCTACGAGCAGTACTTC. Amino acid sequence: CASSSPGFPYEQYF.

In its sample, this clonotype was seen a few times. This chain links TRBV24-1 with TRBJ2-7, with D tentatively TRBD1 (5 bases). There are 16 residues in the CDR3. V was cut by 2 bases and J by 2 bases, with 15 bases left in between. Germline V gives CDR1 KGHDR, CDR2 SFDVKD. In DNA, the CDR3 is TGTGCCACCAGTGATTGGGGCCTAGGATTACCCTACGAGCAGTACTTC. It codes for CATSDWGLGLPYEQYF.

Comment on this clonotype: A much larger clone differs by one base, so this may be a read error. The chain combines TRBV12-5 with TRBJ1-2; 8 positions match TRBD1. The germline CDR1 and CDR2 sequences are LGHNT and FRNRAP. The CDR3 totals 13 residues. V lost 6 bases, J lost 7 bases, and 7 bases stayed unmatched. CDR3 residues: CASGPDRGSGYTF. The CDR3 DNA reads as TGTGCTAGTGGCCCCGACAGGGGCAGTGGCTACACCTTC. Full variable domain (missing parts from reference TRBV12-5 and TRBJ1-2): DARVTQTPRHKVTEMGQEVTMRCQPILGHNTVFWYRQTMMQGLELLAYFRNRAPLDDSGMPKDRFSAEMPDATLATLKIQPSEPRDSAVYFCASGPDRGSGYTFGSGTRLTVV.

The chain employs TRBV20-1 and TRBJ2-7; TRBD2 matches 9 bases. The CDR3 totals 16 residues. CDR1 and CDR2 (germline): DFQATT, SNEGSKA (reference sequence). After removal of 0 bases from V and 4 bases from J, the junction contained 10 bases not matched to a gene. Here the CDR3 reads CSARDGLAGLVYEQYF. DNA of the CDR3: TGCAGTGCTAGAGATGGGCTAGCGGGGTTAGTGTACGAGCAGTACTTC.

In this sample, this clonotype turned up many times. The chain is built from TRBV28 and TRBJ2-5; possibly TRBD1 for D (5 bases). V lost 1 base and J lost 5, with 5 bases in between. Germline V gene lookup returns CDR1 MDHEN and CDR2 SYDVKM. This CDR3 has 12 residues. CDR3 coding DNA: TGTGCCAGCAGTTTATACAGGGAGACCCAGTACTTC. Its protein product is CASSLYRETQYF.

This chain uses TRBV20-1 with TRBJ2-5, with TRBD2 identical over 9 bases. Germline lookup yields CDR1 DFQATT and CDR2 SNEGSKA (reference sequence). There are 14 residues in the CDR3. With 3 bases clipped from V and 11 bases from J, the junction kept 13 bases outside the gene matches. Here the CDR3 reads CSASGLAIDNEQYF. The CDR3 DNA follows: TGCAGTGCTAGTGGACTAGCGATAGACAATGAGCAGTACTTC.

V gene TRBV4-1 combines with J gene TRBJ2-1; TRBD2 agrees at 7 bases. V was clipped by 6 bases and J by 3 bases; unmatched bases: 8. The CDR3 contains 15 residues. Germline CDR1 reads MGHRA; CDR2 reads YSYEKL. The CDR3 sequence: CASRRPGTNYNEQFF. CDR3 in DNA: TGCGCCAGCAGGCGCCCCGGGACTAACTACAATGAGCAGTTCTTC.

This rearrangement joins TRBV30 to TRBJ2-1; D is uncertain. Trimming stripped 0 bases from V and 4 bases from J, with 7 bases between. In germline, CDR1 is GTSNPN, CDR2 SVGIG (reference sequence). There are 13 residues in the CDR3. The DNA for the CDR3 is TGTGCCTGGAGTGTAGGGTTTTACAATGAGCAGTTCTTC. The encoded protein is CAWSVGFYNEQFF.

The rearrangement joins TRBV20-1 to TRBJ2-3; 12 bases align to TRBD2. The germline V gene has CDR1 DFQATT and CDR2 SNEGSKA (reference sequence). CDR3 length: 18 amino acids. The J segment lost 3 bases and the V segment lost 1 base, leaving 11 bases of the junction unmatched. Here the CDR3 DNA reads TGCAGTGCTAGAGCCTTAACACCGCTAGCGGGAGGGACAGATACGCAGTATTTT. Encoded protein: CSARALTPLAGGTDTQYF.

This clonotype was detected only a few times. The V and J genes are TRBV12-3 or TRBV12-4 and TRBJ1-2; D call uncertain. The CDR3 has 15 amino acids. The V end was cut by 4 bases, the J end by 4 bases, with 16 bases between. CDR3 sequence reads: CASSSLRLTSYGYTF. CDR3 in DNA: TGTGCCAGCAGTTCACTGCGACTTACTAGCTATGGCTACACCTTC.

Note on this clonotype: Possible read error: a much larger clone is one base away. CDR3 amino acids: CASSPREDTEAFF. CDR3 nucleotide sequence: TGTGCCAGCAGCCCCAGGGAGGACACTGAAGCTTTCTTT. This chain connects TRBV12-3 or TRBV12-4 to TRBJ1-1; tentatively, D is TRBD1 (5 bases). This CDR3 is built from 13 residues. V was trimmed by 6 bases and J by 3 bases, leaving 11 bases between them.

J is TRBJ2-5 and V is TRBV28, with TRBD1 identical over 7 bases. V lost 3 bases, J lost 13 bases, and 17 bases stayed unmatched. This CDR3 comprises 15 residues. Per germline, CDR1 MDHEN and CDR2 SYDVKM. CDR3 amino acids: CASSFRQGLFYERYF. CDR3 bases: TGTGCCAGCAGTTTCAGACAGGGTCTCTTCTACGAGCGGTACTTC.

A few counts support this clonotype. The rearrangement joins TRBV9 to TRBJ1-2; TRBD1 aligns across 7 bases. Germline V lookup: CDR1 SGDLS, CDR2 YYNGEE. Germline trimming cut 3 bases from V and 4 bases from J; bases unmatched to any gene: 12. This CDR3 is 16 amino acids long. The CDR3 coding sequence is TGTGCCAGCAGCGCCTACCGGGACAGATCGTTCTATGGCTACACCTTC. As protein: CASSAYRDRSFYGYTF.

The rearrangement links TRBV4-2 to TRBJ2-7; D unclear. From germline, CDR1 is LGHNA and CDR2 YNFKEQ. With 0 bases removed from V and 2 bases from J, the gap between germline ends came to 8 bases. The CDR3 covers 14 residues. CDR3 bases: TGTGCCAGCAGCCAAGAAGCGAACACCTACGAGCAGTACTTC. Its translation is CASSQEANTYEQYF.

This clonotype appeared a few times. The rearrangement joins TRBV5-1 to TRBJ2-1, with TRBD2 matching 9 bases. Germline V lookup: CDR1 SGHRS, CDR2 YFSETQ. This CDR3 has 15 amino acids. J gave up 9 bases and V 4 bases, and 11 bases lay outside the gene matches. CDR3 in amino acids: CASSTIAGVIGEQFF. In DNA, the CDR3 is TGCGCCAGCAGCACAATAGCGGGGGTTATAGGTGAGCAGTTCTTC.

This clonotype occurred once. A much larger clone lies one base from this, so it may be a read error. The chain carries TRBV5-1 and TRBJ2-1, with TRBD2 as a possible D gene (5 bases). The CDR3 is made up of 14 amino acids. Trimming took 3 bases from V and 13 from J, leaving 20 bases between them. Germline V lookup: CDR1 SGHRS, CDR2 YFSETQ. CDR3 DNA sequence: TGCGCCAGCAGCTGGACTTGGGCCAAAAACATTCAGTTCTTC. It encodes CASSWTWAKNIQFF.

In this sample, this clonotype turned up a few times. The rearrangement links TRBV4-2 to TRBJ2-7, with a tentative D call TRBD2 (5 bases). Trimming cost V 1 base and J 2 bases, with 15 bases left between them. CDR1 is LGHNA and CDR2 is YNFKEQ in the germline V gene. This CDR3 is 16 amino acids long. The chain's CDR3 is CASSQGLARTTYEQYF. Here the CDR3 DNA reads TGTGCCAGCAGCCAAGGGCTAGCTCGTACCACCTACGAGCAGTACTTC.

The V and J genes are TRBV21-1 and TRBJ2-7; the table assigns TRBD1, which was not confirmed against the DNA. TRBV21-1 is listed as a pseudogene. The CDR3 contains 14 residues. CDR3 region: CTSSNTGLTYEQYF. In DNA, the CDR3 is TGTACCAGCAGCAACACAGGCCTTACCTACGAGCAGTACTTC.

The V call is TRBV10-3, the J call TRBJ1-6; the D is unclear. With 2 bases removed from V and 7 bases from J, the gap between germline ends came to 15 bases. Germline V gene sequence: CDR1 ENHRY, CDR2 SYGVKD. The CDR3 has 16 amino acids. CDR3 residues: CAISEGARSLNSPLHF. CDR3 DNA: TGTGCCATCAGTGAGGGAGCCAGATCCTTAAATTCACCCCTCCACTTT.

The rearrangement links TRBV20-1 to TRBJ2-3, with 8 bases fitting TRBD1. Germline CDR1 is DFQATT and CDR2 is SNEGSKA (reference sequence). With V trimmed by 3 bases and J by 2 bases, 7 bases remained unmatched. The CDR3 totals 15 residues. The CDR3 region is CSASFRDRYTDTQYF. In DNA, the CDR3 is TGCAGTGCTAGCTTCCGGGACAGGTACACAGATACGCAGTATTTT.

J is TRBJ1-1 and V is TRBV6-5; D is undetermined. This CDR3 contains 15 residues. Trimming pared 0 bases from V and 3 bases from J, leaving 11 bases between. Germline assignment: CDR1 MNHEY and CDR2 SVGAGI. The DNA of the CDR3 is TGTGCCAGCAGTTACTCGAGGGTATGGGACACTGAAGCTTTCTTT. It yields the protein CASSYSRVWDTEAFF.

This chain connects TRBV7-9 to TRBJ1-2; the D gene is possibly TRBD1 (6 bases). V was cut by 1 base and J by 4 bases, with 13 bases left in between. The CDR3 loop spans 15 amino acids. CDR1 and CDR2 (germline): SEHNR, FQNEAQ (reference sequence). CDR3 residues: CASSLVLQGSYGYTF. The CDR3 DNA sequence: TGTGCCAGCAGCTTAGTTTTACAGGGTTCCTATGGCTACACCTTC.

The chain employs TRBV12-3 or TRBV12-4 and TRBJ2-2; D possibly corresponds to TRBD2 (5 bases). V lost 11 bases and J lost 3, with 10 bases in between. CDR3 length equals 12 residues. The CDR3, as DNA: TGTGCCGGAAGGCGGGACACCGGGGAGCTGTTTTTT. Amino acids: CAGRRDTGELFF.